This T cell receptor (beta chain) was identified in a study of T-cell reconstitution after alpha-beta-depleted transplantation in children. The CDR3 spans 14 residues. The germline CDR1 and CDR2 sequences are SGHAT and FQNNGV. Trimming pared 3 bases from V and 0 bases from J, leaving 3 bases between. TCRbeta library construction was performed incorporating unique molecular identifiers. TCRdb reprocessed the PCR reads with MiXCR, giving one entry per CDR3 protein. The sample contains about 480,000 distinct CDR3 sequences, approximately 13% of which appear only once. In its sample, this clonotype was seen many times.

The sequence was collected from a human donor who donated a stem cell graft to a child with combined immunodeficiency. The V and J genes are TRBV11-2 and TRBJ2-6; D gene uncertain. The starting material was PBMCs from the stem cell graft donor, obtained from the stem cell graft. The CDR3 protein is CASSFSSGANVLTF. CDR3 coding DNA: TGTGCCAGCAGCTTCTCCTCTGGGGCCAACGTCCTGACTTTC. Full variable domain (remainder filled in from reference TRBV11-2 and TRBJ2-6): EAGVAQSPRYKIIEKRQSVAFWCNPISGHATLYWYQQILGQGPKLLIQFQNNGVVDDSQLPKDRFSAERLKGVDSTLKIQPAKLEDSAVYLCASSFSSGANVLTFGAGSRLTVL.